This T cell receptor beta chain stems from a study of blood T cell repertoires in COVID-19. Study overall: PBMCs, B-cell-depleted T cells, or T cells provided the cDNA or gDNA that made up the material.

Trimming cost V 0 bases and J 2 bases; bases outside gene matches: 1. Germline V gene data show CDR1 as SGHTA and CDR2 as FQGNSA. CDR3 size: 15 residues. As originally analysed: Cell counts per sample came from amplifying reference gene primers. Some clones are missing from TCRdb's copy, which holds only in-frame ones; the method was immunoSEQ multiplex PCR. V, J and clone size derive from that table, while D and trimming were established from the DNA sequence. This sample carries more than 45,000 clones, roughly 84% of them seen once, and the ten largest clones take more than 15%. Specimen: peripheral blood. The source is a human donor with active COVID-19. The donor label of this sample is uncertain. This chain uses TRBV7-2 with TRBJ2-7; 10 bases line up with TRBD1. CDR3 residues: CASSLAGQGAYEQYF. CDR3 in DNA: TGTGCCAGCAGCTTAGCAGGACAGGGGGCCTACGAGCAGTACTTC.